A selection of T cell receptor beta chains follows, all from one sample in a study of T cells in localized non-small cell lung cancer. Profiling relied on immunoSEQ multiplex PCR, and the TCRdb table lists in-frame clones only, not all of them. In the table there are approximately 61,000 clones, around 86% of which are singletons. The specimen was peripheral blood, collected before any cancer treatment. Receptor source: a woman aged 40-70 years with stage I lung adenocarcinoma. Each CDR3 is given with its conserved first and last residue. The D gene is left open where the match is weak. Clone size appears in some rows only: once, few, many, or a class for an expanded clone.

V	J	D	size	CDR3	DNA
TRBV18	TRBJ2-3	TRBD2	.	CASSPGLAPDTQYF	TGTGCCAGCTCACCGGGACTAGCGCCCGATACGCAGTATTTT
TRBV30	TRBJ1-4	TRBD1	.	CAWAPSLQGLANEKLFF	TGTGCCTGGGCTCCCTCCTTACAGGGGCTAGCTAATGAAAAACTGTTTTTT
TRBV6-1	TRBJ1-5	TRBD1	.	CASVGQGNQPQHF	TGTGCCAGCGTGGGACAGGGTAATCAGCCCCAGCATTTT
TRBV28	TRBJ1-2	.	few	CASSFGQGTYGYTF	TGTGCCAGCAGTTTCGGGCAGGGGACCTATGGCTACACCTTC
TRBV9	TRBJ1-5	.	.	CASSVGGYSNQPQHF	TGTGCCAGCAGCGTAGGCGGCTATAGCAATCAGCCCCAGCATTTT
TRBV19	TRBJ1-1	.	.	CASTTQGGTFNTEAFF	TGTGCCAGTACTACACAGGGCGGCACCTTTAACACTGAAGCTTTCTTT
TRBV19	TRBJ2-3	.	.	CASSPTGRTDTQYF	TGTGCCAGTAGTCCGACAGGTCGCACAGATACGCAGTATTTT
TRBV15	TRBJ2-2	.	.	CATEIRGVTGELFF	TGTGCCACCGAGATCAGGGGGGTGACCGGGGAGCTGTTTTTT
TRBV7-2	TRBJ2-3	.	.	CASSLVGGYTDTQYF	TGTGCCAGCAGCTTAGTGGGGGGATACACAGATACGCAGTATTTT
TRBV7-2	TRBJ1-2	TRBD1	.	CASSLAVGQGTSGYTF	TGTGCCAGCAGCTTAGCTGTAGGACAGGGAACTAGTGGCTACACCTTC
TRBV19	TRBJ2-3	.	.	CASSISSGGGTDTQYF	TGTGCCAGTAGTATATCATCCGGGGGTGGCACAGATACGCAGTATTTT
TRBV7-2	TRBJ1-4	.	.	CASSLDKGPGEKLFF	TGTGCCAGCAGCCTGGACAAGGGTCCGGGAGAAAAACTGTTTTTT
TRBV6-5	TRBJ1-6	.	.	CASSSPRSSYNSPLHF	TGTGCCAGCAGTTCTCCACGGAGCTCCTATAATTCACCCCTCCACTTT
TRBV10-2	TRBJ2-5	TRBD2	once	CASGGSGSRETQYF	TGCGCCAGCGGCGGTAGCGGGAGCCGGGAGACCCAGTACTTC
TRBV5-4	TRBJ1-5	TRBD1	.	CASSFWGGGQPQHF	TGTGCCAGCAGCTTCTGGGGAGGGGGCCAGCCCCAGCATTTT
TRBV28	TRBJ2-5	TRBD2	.	CASSFYGTSGLQETQYF	TGTGCCAGCAGTTTTTATGGGACTAGCGGACTACAAGAGACCCAGTACTTC
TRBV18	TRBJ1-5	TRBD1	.	CASSRGQGGGNQPQHF	TGTGCCAGCTCAAGAGGACAGGGAGGGGGCAATCAGCCCCAGCATTTT
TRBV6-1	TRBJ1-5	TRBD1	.	CASIWTGDSNQPQHF	TGTGCCAGCATTTGGACAGGGGATAGCAATCAGCCCCAGCATTTT
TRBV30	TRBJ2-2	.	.	CAWRGGVGTGELFF	TGTGCCTGGAGAGGCGGGGTGGGCACCGGGGAGCTGTTTTTT
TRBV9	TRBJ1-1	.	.	CASSLGVDTEAFF	TGTGCCAGCAGCCTAGGGGTTGACACTGAAGCTTTCTTT
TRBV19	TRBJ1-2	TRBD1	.	CASSIDPFTGTGDGYTF	TGTGCCAGTAGTATAGATCCTTTTACCGGGACAGGGGATGGCTACACCTTC
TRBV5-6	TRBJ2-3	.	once	CASSLEGGPDTQYF	TGTGCCAGCAGCTTGGAGGGGGGGCCAGATACGCAGTATTTT
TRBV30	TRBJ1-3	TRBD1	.	CACSGGGGNTIYF	TGTGCCTGCTCAGGGGGCGGTGGAAACACCATATATTTT
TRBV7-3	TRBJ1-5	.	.	CASTRQPSNQPQHF	TGTGCCAGCACCCGACAGCCTAGCAATCAGCCCCAGCATTTT
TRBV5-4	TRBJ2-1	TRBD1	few	CASSLNQGDEQFF	TGTGCCAGCAGCTTGAATCAGGGGGATGAGCAGTTCTTC